Shown below are 27 T cell receptor beta chains from a single sample sequenced in a study of identical twins. From the 5' RACE reads, TCRdb called clonotypes with MiXCR, one entry per CDR3 protein. In the table there are about 280,000 distinct CDR3 sequences, around 8.8% of which are singletons. The data also belong to a second study, concerning yellow fever vaccine responses in identical twins.

Sequenced: memory (CD45RO+) T cells sorted from blood. These receptor sequences come from a young woman in good health.

CDR3 in amino acids: CASSFRTGEKVYNEQFF. CDR3 bases: TGTGCCAGCAGTTTCCGGACAGGGGAAAAAGTCTACAATGAGCAGTTCTTC. V and J are TRBV7-9 and TRBJ2-1; 9 nucleotides line up with TRBD1. Looked up from germline, CDR1 is SEHNR and CDR2 is FQNEAQ (reference sequence). The CDR3 length is 17 residues. The ends lost 6 bases at V and 3 bases at J; junction bases unmatched: 12.

This clonotype was recorded at least ten times. The J gene is TRBJ2-3, the V gene TRBV24-1, with a possible D match to TRBD1 (6 bases). Germline V gene sequence: CDR1 KGHDR, CDR2 SFDVKD. This CDR3 is built from 16 residues. V was shortened by 4 bases and J by 4 bases, with 17 bases between the two germline ends. This chain's CDR3 is CATSDPITGSPDTQYF. In DNA, the CDR3 is TGTGCCACCAGTGACCCCATAACAGGGAGTCCAGATACGCAGTATTTT.

This clonotype was observed many times. This chain connects TRBV20-1 to TRBJ2-7; D not certain. The CDR3 spans 14 residues. Germline CDR1 and CDR2: DFQATT and SNEGSKA (reference sequence). The V gene lost 1 base and the J gene lost 2 bases, with 12 bases spanning the gap. The CDR3 is CSARALTATYEQYV. In nucleotides, the CDR3 is TGCAGTGCTAGAGCTTTGACGGCAACCTACGAGCAGTACGTC.

In its sample, this clonotype was seen many times. A much larger clone is a single base away; this may be a read error. This chain links TRBV7-2 with TRBJ2-2, with D maybe TRBD2 (6 bases). The germline V gene encodes CDR1 SGHTA and CDR2 FQGNSA. The CDR3 runs 15 residues. Trimming shortened V by 0 bases and J by 1 base, and 6 bases separated the two germline ends. The CDR3 here is CASSLASGNTGELFF. DNA for the CDR3: TGTGCCAGCAGCTTAGCTAGCGGGAACACCGGGGAGCTGTTTTTT.

This clonotype was observed many times. The chain uses TRBV28 and TRBJ2-2; TRBD2 agrees at 16 bases. The CDR3 spans 20 residues. CDR1 and CDR2 (germline): MDHEN, SYDVKM. Unmatched junction bases numbered 9, after V lost 3 bases and J lost 2 bases. The CDR3 here is CASSFGSGTSGRVNTGELFF. The DNA of the CDR3 is TGTGCCAGCAGTTTTGGATCCGGGACTAGCGGGAGGGTTAACACCGGGGAGCTGTTTTTT.

This clonotype was found many times. The J gene is TRBJ2-2, the V gene TRBV2; 9 bases line up with TRBD1. J gave up 5 bases and V 5 bases, and 3 bases lay outside the gene matches. CDR1 and CDR2 from the germline V gene are SNHLY and FYNNEI. There are 14 residues in the CDR3. CDR3 DNA: TGTGCCAGCAGTTACAGGGGGCGAACCGGGGAGCTGTTTTTT. Translation gives CASSYRGRTGELFF.

This chain uses TRBV11-2 with TRBJ2-7; tentative D call: TRBD2 (6 bases). Germline assignment: CDR1 SGHAT and CDR2 FQNNGV. This CDR3 is built from 16 residues. Trimming pared 4 bases from V and 2 bases from J, leaving 18 bases between. Here the CDR3 reads CASSSAGGRSTYEQYF. The CDR3 DNA follows: TGTGCCAGCAGCTCCGCCGGGGGTAGATCGACCTACGAGCAGTACTTC.

This clonotype was observed a few times. The V and J genes are TRBV20-1 and TRBJ2-7, with 11 bases matching TRBD2. Germline V gives CDR1 DFQATT, CDR2 SNEGSKA (reference sequence). The V and J ends lost 3 bases and 2 bases, in that order; junction bases with no gene match: 6. The CDR3 extends over 15 amino acids. The CDR3 is CSASTLAGGPYEQYF. In DNA form, the CDR3 reads TGCAGTGCTAGCACCCTAGCGGGAGGCCCCTACGAGCAGTACTTC.

The genes are TRBV5-1 and TRBJ2-1; possible D gene TRBD1, 6 bases. Germline V CDR1 and CDR2: SGHRS, YFSETQ. V was clipped by 3 bases and J by 9 bases, with 25 bases between them. The CDR3 runs to 17 residues. The CDR3 protein is CASSSNRQSSPGAEQFF. CDR3 nucleotides: TGCGCCAGCAGCTCCAATAGACAGTCTTCACCAGGGGCTGAGCAGTTCTTC. The full variable domain, with the rest looked up from reference TRBV5-1 and TRBJ2-1, is KAGVTQTPRYLIKTRGQQVTLSCSPISGHRSVSWYQQTPGQGLQFLFEYFSETQRNKGNFPGRFSGRQFSNSRSEMNVSTLELGDSALYLCASSSNRQSSPGAEQFFGPGTRLTVL.

The chain has TRBV27 and TRBJ1-6, with D perhaps matching TRBD1 (5 bases). The CDR3 loop spans 16 amino acids. Germline V gives CDR1 MNHEY, CDR2 SMNVEV (reference sequence). Trimming stripped 4 bases from V and 4 bases from J, with 14 bases between. The CDR3: CASSSLRGAYNSPLHF. CDR3 sequence (DNA): TGTGCCAGCAGTTCCCTGCGGGGCGCGTATAATTCACCCCTCCACTTT.

The rearrangement uses TRBV20-1 and TRBJ1-5; 8 bases align to TRBD1. The ends lost 6 bases at V and 11 bases at J; junction bases unmatched: 9. The CDR3 loop spans 12 amino acids. Germline V gene sequence: CDR1 DFQATT, CDR2 SNEGSKA (reference sequence). CDR3: CSATGGLGAQHF. CDR3 sequence (DNA): TGCAGTGCAACAGGGGGATTAGGGGCCCAGCATTTT.

This clonotype came up a few times. The gene calls are TRBV9 and TRBJ2-1; possibly TRBD1 for D (6 bases). Looked up from germline, CDR1 is SGDLS and CDR2 is YYNGEE. Trimming cost V 4 bases and J 2 bases, with 19 bases left between them. This CDR3 region has 17 residues. The CDR3, as DNA: TGTGCCAGCAGCTCCAGGGGAGACGGACGGGCCTACAATGAGCAGTTCTTC. It specifies CASSSRGDGRAYNEQFF. The variable domain in full, completed from reference TRBV9 and TRBJ2-1, reads DSGVTQTPKHLITATGQRVTLRCSPRSGDLSVYWYQQSLDQGLQFLIQYYNGEERAKGNILERFSAQQFPDLHSELNLSSLELGDSALYFCASSSRGDGRAYNEQFFGPGTRLTVL.

V is TRBV5-1 and J is TRBJ1-3; D is perhaps TRBD1 (6 bases). The CDR3 spans 15 residues. The germline gives CDR1 SGHRS, CDR2 YFSETQ. The ends were cut back, 0 bases at V and 2 bases at J, with 9 bases in the middle. The CDR3 here is CASSLAGEAGNTIYF. CDR3 nucleotide sequence: TGCGCCAGCAGCTTGGCAGGGGAGGCTGGAAACACCATATATTTT.

This clonotype was counted a few times. The chain couples TRBV28 to TRBJ2-3, with TRBD1 matching over 7 bases. The CDR3 is made up of 14 amino acids. The trim removed 2 bases at V and 3 bases at J, leaving 2 bases unmatched. In germline, CDR1 is MDHEN, CDR2 SYDVKM. The CDR3 nucleotides are TGTGCCAGCAGTTTAACAGGGGTGACAGATACGCAGTATTTT. It translates to CASSLTGVTDTQYF.

This clonotype showed up many times. The V call is TRBV6-1, the J call TRBJ1-5; perhaps TRBD1 as D (6 bases). CDR1 is MNHNS, CDR2 SASEGT, per germline. Between the trimmed V and J ends, which lost 7 bases and 1 base, there was a span of 14 bases. The CDR3 has 15 amino acids. CDR3 region: CASMEGQGSNQPQHF. CDR3 nucleotide sequence: TGTGCCAGCATGGAGGGACAAGGGAGCAATCAGCCCCAGCATTTT.

There are many counts of this clonotype. This chain uses TRBV5-1 with TRBJ2-1, with TRBD2 matching over 9 bases. Germline V CDR1 and CDR2: SGHRS, YFSETQ. After removal of 3 bases from V and 3 bases from J, the junction contained 7 bases not matched to a gene. The CDR3 totals 16 residues. CDR3 region: CASSWRTSDYYNEQFF. CDR3 sequence (DNA): TGCGCCAGCAGCTGGAGGACTAGCGACTACTACAATGAGCAGTTCTTC.

In this sample, this clonotype turned up a few times. The chain has TRBV24-1 and TRBJ2-7; D call uncertain. CDR3 length: 13 amino acids. The germline CDR1 and CDR2 sequences are KGHDR and SFDVKD. V lost 3 bases to trimming and J lost 3 bases, with 8 bases between them. CDR3 coding DNA: TGTGCCACCAGTGATGGCAGCGACTACGAGCAGTACTTC. Translation: CATSDGSDYEQYF.

This clonotype was seen more than once but under ten times. The V and J genes are TRBV5-6 and TRBJ2-3; D gene uncertain. The CDR3 loop spans 16 amino acids. Germline CDR1 SGHDT, CDR2 YYEEEE. V was shortened by 1 base and J by 5 bases, with 17 bases between the two germline ends. The CDR3 sequence: CASSLLGIHDLDTQYF. The CDR3 nucleotides read TGTGCCAGCAGCTTGTTAGGAATACATGACTTAGATACGCAGTATTTT.

This clonotype was seen only a few times. This chain connects TRBV5-4 to TRBJ2-3; D call uncertain. The CDR3 length is 14 residues. V lost 2 bases and J 4 bases, leaving 11 bases between the germline ends. Germline CDR1 SGHNT, CDR2 YYREEE (reference sequence). The DNA for the CDR3 is TGTGCCAGCAGCTTATCGGTGTATGCAGATACGCAGTATTTT. It encodes CASSLSVYADTQYF.

The sample holds many counts of this clonotype. This chain joins TRBV10-2 and TRBJ2-1; TRBD2 matches 10 bases. Per germline, CDR1 WSHSY and CDR2 SAAADI. V lost 11 bases and J lost 1; bases outside the gene matches: 8. This CDR3 has 15 residues. The CDR3 region has the DNA TGCGCCGTACAGGAACTAGCGGGGTCCTACAATGAGCAGTTCTTC. It is translated as CAVQELAGSYNEQFF.

This clonotype appeared a few times. CDR3 in DNA: TGTGCCAGCAGTAACCCTACGGGACAGGCGAACTATGGCTACACCTTC. This translates into CASSNPTGQANYGYTF. V usage is TRBV6-5 and J usage is TRBJ1-2; 8 bases map to TRBD1. V was clipped by 5 bases and J by 2 bases; unmatched bases: 10. The CDR3 consists of 16 residues. Germline V gene lookup returns CDR1 MNHEY and CDR2 SVGAGI.

This clonotype has more than one count but fewer than ten. The rearrangement links TRBV11-3 to TRBJ2-3; 7 bases are a match to TRBD1. V lost 4 bases to trimming and J lost 2 bases; unmatched junction nucleotides: 3. The CDR3 has 14 residues. CDR1 is SGHNT and CDR2 is YENEEA in the germline V gene. In nucleotides, the CDR3 is TGTGCCAGCAGCTCGACAGGGCCCACAGATACGCAGTATTTT. Amino acids: CASSSTGPTDTQYF. Filled out from reference TRBV11-3 and TRBJ2-3, the complete variable domain reads EAGVVQSPRYKIIEKKQPVAFWCNPISGHNTLYWYLQNLGQGPELLIRYENEEAVDDSQLPKDRFSAERLKGVDSTLKIQPAELGDSAVYLCASSSTGPTDTQYFGPGTRLTVL.

V gene TRBV2 combines with J gene TRBJ2-7, with TRBD2 as a possible D gene (5 bases). The CDR3 length is 12 residues. Trimming pared 6 bases from V and 0 bases from J, leaving 6 bases between. Looked up from germline, CDR1 is SNHLY and CDR2 is FYNNEI. Here the CDR3 DNA reads TGTGCCAGCAGAGGGAGCTCCTACGAGCAGTACGTC. It codes for CASRGSSYEQYV.

This clonotype was detected ten times or more. The chain couples TRBV29-1 to TRBJ2-7; 8 nucleotides match TRBD1. After removal of 4 bases from V and 9 bases from J, the junction contained 11 bases not matched to a gene. The germline CDR1 and CDR2 sequences are SQVTM and ANQGSEA. The CDR3 has 13 amino acids. The CDR3 sequence is CSVALQGAEWQYF. In nucleotides, the CDR3 is TGCAGCGTTGCTCTCCAGGGGGCTGAGTGGCAGTACTTC.

V is TRBV24-1 and J is TRBJ1-2; D remains ambiguous. V lost 0 bases and J lost 4, with 8 bases in between. The CDR3 runs to 14 residues. The germline CDR1 and CDR2 sequences are KGHDR and SFDVKD. As DNA, the CDR3 is TGTGCCACCAGTGATTTGGTCCGCTCCTATGGCTACACCTTC. It encodes CATSDLVRSYGYTF.

The rearrangement links TRBV20-1 to TRBJ2-3, with TRBD2 identical over 10 bases. This CDR3 is built from 16 residues. V gave up 2 bases and J gave up 2 bases; unmatched junction bases: 7. Germline CDR1 and CDR2: DFQATT and SNEGSKA (reference sequence). The CDR3 DNA sequence: TGCAGTGCTAGACCCAGCGGGAGGGCCACCACAGATACGCAGTATTTT. Translating it yields CSARPSGRATTDTQYF.

This clonotype was picked up many times. The V and J genes are TRBV20-1 and TRBJ2-5; D may be TRBD1 or TRBD2 (5 bases each). V dropped 1 base and J dropped 4 bases, with 10 bases sitting between them. CDR1 and CDR2 from the germline V gene are DFQATT and SNEGSKA (reference sequence). The CDR3 loop spans 13 amino acids. CDR3 nucleotide sequence: TGCAGTGCTAGAGTGGGGGACGGAGAGACCCAGTACTTC. This gives the protein CSARVGDGETQYF.